This record concerns one T cell receptor beta chain sequence. Its antigen is unidentified. V was pared by 2 bases and J by 1 base, with 1 base of the junction left unmatched. The CDR3 is made up of 14 amino acids. The germline V gene encodes CDR1 LGHNA and CDR2 YNFKEQ. The sort gate was single viable CD3+CD4+CD8-CD45RO+ cells for memory CD4+ T cells. CD4+ T cells were isolated by positive magnetic selection. This entry is derived from a study of memory CD4+ T cells and cytomegalovirus serostatus. Study findings and constraints: Each of 67 CMV-associated TCRbeta sequences occurred in one to five individuals. The CMV-associated TCR signature appears largely within the CD4+ memory repertoire.

In the source study's methods: Out-of-frame sequences were removed, leaving a few million distinct TCRbeta sequences. Generated by immunoSEQ multiplex PCR, the TCRdb table keeps only in-frame clones and is missing some. V, J and clone size derive from that table, while D and trimming were established from the DNA sequence. In the table there are 50,000 to 65,000 clones, around 83% of which are singletons. The receptor was isolated from an adult in good health and CMV-seropositive. This rearrangement joins TRBV4-2 to TRBJ1-1; TRBD1 aligns across 7 bases. The specimen was memory CD4+ T cells from blood. CDR3 nucleotide sequence: TGTGCCAGCAGCCAACGACAGGGGAACACTGAAGCTTTCTTT. Translating gives CASSQRQGNTEAFF.